What follows describes a single T cell receptor (beta chain). Its antigen remains unknown. Germline values: CDR1 SGHRS, CDR2 YFSETQ. The CDR3 totals 15 residues. The V gene lost 0 bases and the J gene lost 3 bases, with 12 bases spanning the gap. The source of the sample is a study of cytomegalovirus exposure and HLA in healthy donors. Study-wide results and caveats: Analysis was carried out at a later point, and it linked a missense DCLRE1C variant to TCR beta V- and J-gene trimming. Follow-up analysis seemed to connect common viral pathogens with several of the most significant clusters identified. Within the data, a cluster of highly shared sequence variants was likely a sequencing artifact.

In the PCR, 60 Vbeta and 13 Jbeta primers were used. In the original analysis: About 10 million of around 85 million unique TCR beta chains were shared, per a later count. Clones were sequenced by immunoSEQ multiplex PCR, and TCRdb holds only the in-frame ones, with some missing. D and trimming come from the DNA, and the V and J calls and clone size come from that table. Of about 150,000 clones listed, 84% are singletons. Sequenced material: PBMCs. The V gene is TRBV5-1, the J gene TRBJ2-5, with D hard to call. The source of this sequence is a boy aged 2 to 10 in good health and CMV-seronegative. The CDR3: CASSLAANEEETQYF. The CDR3 DNA reads TGCGCCAGCAGCTTGGCGGCGAACGAGGAAGAGACCCAGTACTTC.